This T cell receptor (beta chain) was identified during a study of cytomegalovirus exposure and HLA in healthy donors. Study-wide points: V- and J-gene trimming in TCR beta was tied to a missense DCLRE1C variant by an analysis performed later. Later work showed greater clonal expansion in HLA-associated TCR beta chains than in equally common others. In vitro work confirmed that a few CMV-associated chains recognize CMV antigens. Accurate HLA-A and HLA-B prediction from TCR beta sequences was reported for most subjects.

The study ran its PCR with 60 Vbeta and 13 Jbeta primers. The table came from immunoSEQ multiplex PCR; TCRdb's copy has only in-frame clones and leaves some out. The sample carries some 140,000 clones, approximately 80% recorded once. CDR3 length equals 14 residues. Per the germline V gene, CDR1 is SEHNR and CDR2 is FQNEAQ (reference sequence). The V end lost 4 bases, the J end lost 4 bases, and 10 bases lay between the germline ends. In regard to this clone: Its target is unknown.

This TCR was sampled from a woman in her forties in good health and CMV-seropositive. The rearrangement joins TRBV7-9 to TRBJ1-4; D might be TRBD1 (5 bases). Sequenced: PBMCs. Here the CDR3 DNA reads TGTGCCAGCAGCTCGGCAGGGATTAATGAAAAACTGTTTTTT. This codes for CASSSAGINEKLFF.